Listed here are 18 T cell receptor beta chains from one sample, sequenced in a study of T cells in Graves' hyperthyroidism and ophthalmopathy. The CDR3 regions of TCR beta were amplified from RNA transcripts. An initial round of RT-PCR targeting the TCR CDR3 relied on the HTBI primer set. MiXCR was run by TCRdb on the multiplex PCR reads, yielding one entry per CDR3 protein. The sample consists of under 550,000 distinct CDR3 sequences, 12% to 15% of them appearing once. The material sequenced was blood. All receptors derive from a woman aged 18-29 years with Graves' hyperthyroidism.

As to this clonotype: A single base separates this from a much larger clone, so it may be a read error. V usage is TRBV5-1 and J usage is TRBJ1-2; D remains unclear. Germline V CDR1 and CDR2: SGHRS, YFSETQ. V was trimmed by 4 bases and J by 2 bases, leaving 12 bases between them. CDR3 length equals 14 residues. The CDR3 reads CASSADSINYGYTF. The DNA of the CDR3 is TGCGCCAGCAGCGCCGACTCTATAAACTATGGCTACACCTTC.

This clonotype was counted ten times or more. The V gene is TRBV4-1, the J gene TRBJ2-3; D remains unclear. With 1 base removed from V and 2 bases from J, the gap between germline ends came to 10 bases. The CDR3 is 15 amino acids. Germline CDR1 and CDR2: MGHRA and YSYEKL. CDR3 DNA: TGCGCCAGCAGCCAAGTTACTGCTGCCACAGATACGCAGTATTTT. This codes for CASSQVTAATDTQYF.

This clonotype came up a few times. The rearrangement links TRBV6-5 to TRBJ2-2; 7 bases align to TRBD2. The CDR3 spans 16 residues. CDR1 and CDR2 from the germline V gene are MNHEY and SVGAGI. With 2 bases clipped from V and 4 bases from J, the junction kept 7 bases outside the gene matches. CDR3 DNA: TGTGCCAGCAGTTACACGGGACTAATTAGCACCGGGGAGCTGTTTTTT. It specifies CASSYTGLISTGELFF.

The V call is TRBV18, the J call TRBJ1-5; 10 bases agree with TRBD1. V was pared by 5 bases and J by 9 bases, with 13 bases of the junction left unmatched. The length of the CDR3 is 16 residues. Germline values: CDR1 KGHSH, CDR2 LQKENI. The CDR3 loop reads CASSFSGTGVLRPQHF. The CDR3 region has the DNA TGTGCCAGCTCATTCTCCGGGACAGGGGTTCTTCGGCCCCAGCATTTT.

This clonotype was detected many times. The chain has TRBV29-1 and TRBJ2-3; D might be TRBD2 (6 bases). The CDR3 totals 14 residues. The germline V gene has CDR1 SQVTM and CDR2 ANQGSEA. Trimming pared 6 bases from V and 3 bases from J, leaving 16 bases between. CDR3 coding DNA: TGCAGCGTCCCGGACTATACCTTAACAGATACGCAGTATTTT. Translated: CSVPDYTLTDTQYF.

This clonotype was detected ten times or more. The V and J genes are TRBV6-1 and TRBJ1-5; tentatively, D is TRBD1 (6 bases). Germline V lookup: CDR1 MNHNS, CDR2 SASEGT. Trimming took 0 bases from V and 2 from J, leaving 8 bases between them. CDR3 length equals 15 residues. CDR3 amino acids: CASSEAGGGNQPQHF. CDR3 bases: TGTGCCAGCAGTGAAGCCGGGGGCGGCAATCAGCCCCAGCATTTT.

This clonotype came up a few times. V is TRBV29-1 and J is TRBJ2-3, with D maybe TRBD1 (5 bases). CDR1 is SQVTM and CDR2 is ANQGSEA in the germline V gene. The V end was cut by 7 bases, the J end by 2 bases, with 16 bases between. The CDR3 totals 14 residues. This chain's CDR3 is CSATDIPYTDTQYF. The CDR3 DNA reads as TGCAGCGCTACGGACATTCCGTACACAGATACGCAGTATTTT.

This clonotype was counted at least ten times. This rearrangement joins TRBV10-3 to TRBJ2-1; 10 bases fit TRBD1. This CDR3 spans 16 amino acids. The V gene end was trimmed by 1 base and the J gene end by 3 bases; junction bases not matched to a gene: 3. The germline CDR1 and CDR2 sequences are ENHRY and SYGVKD. The CDR3 loop reads CAISEFRDRGYNEQFF. The CDR3 bases are TGTGCCATCAGTGAGTTCCGGGACAGGGGCTACAATGAGCAGTTCTTC.

Notes on this clonotype: At one end, the junction sequence differs from germline, possibly due to a read error. The chain uses TRBV6-1 and TRBJ2-2, with D possibly being TRBD2 (6 bases). The CDR3 runs 14 residues. Per the germline V gene, CDR1 is MNHNS and CDR2 is SASEGT. DNA for the CDR3: TGTGCCAGCAGCCACGGGGCAAGGGGCGGGGAGCTGGTTTTT. This sequence encodes CASSHGARGGELVF.

This clonotype occurred a few times. Relative to the germline gene, one junction end is altered; a read error may explain this. The chain links TRBV27 to TRBJ2-5; TRBD1 or TRBD2 may be the D gene (5 bases each). Germline CDR1 reads MNHEY; CDR2 reads SMNVEV (reference sequence). The CDR3 has 13 residues. Here the CDR3 DNA reads TGTGCCAGCAGTTTATCGATCGGGGCGCCTTCTAACTTC. Translated: CASSLSIGAPSNF.

This clonotype came up many times. This chain uses TRBV12-3 or TRBV12-4 with TRBJ1-4; 8 positions match TRBD1. This CDR3 has 14 amino acids. V dropped 5 bases and J dropped 5; count of bases not matched to a gene: 4. The CDR3 sequence is CASSRDRRNEKLFF. CDR3 nucleotides: TGTGCCAGCAGTAGGGACAGGAGGAATGAAAAACTGTTTTTT.

This clonotype was seen repeatedly, ten times or more. V usage is TRBV18 and J usage is TRBJ2-1; D might be TRBD1 (5 bases). The V end lost 3 bases, the J end lost 0 bases, and 15 bases lay between the germline ends. In germline, CDR1 is KGHSH, CDR2 LQKENI. There are 17 residues in the CDR3. The CDR3 spells CASSPPDRLNSYNEQFF. DNA for the CDR3: TGTGCCAGCTCACCCCCTGACAGATTAAACTCCTACAATGAGCAGTTCTTC. The whole variable domain, filled in from reference TRBV18 and TRBJ2-1, reads NAGVMQNPRHLVRRRGQEARLRCSPMKGHSHVYWYRQLPEEGLKFMVYLQKENIIDESGMPKERFSAEFPKEGPSILRIQQVVRGDSAAYFCASSPPDRLNSYNEQFFGPGTRLTVL.

This clonotype was seen only a few times. V is TRBV12-3 or TRBV12-4 and J is TRBJ1-2, with unresolved D. This CDR3 has 13 residues. V lost 5 bases to trimming and J lost 3 bases, with 10 bases between them. CDR3 residues: CASSLRTHYGYTF. The CDR3 DNA sequence: TGTGCCAGCAGTCTCCGGACGCACTATGGCTACACCTTC.

This clonotype was detected ten times or more. V gene TRBV11-3 combines with J gene TRBJ2-2; TRBD2 aligns across 15 bases. Germline V CDR1 and CDR2: SGHNT, YENEEA. This CDR3 has 16 amino acids. V shed 5 bases, J shed 8 bases, and the junction held 6 bases outside the gene matches. CDR3 region: CASSPGLAGGSGELFF. CDR3 nucleotide sequence: TGTGCCAGCAGCCCGGGACTAGCGGGAGGATCGGGGGAGCTGTTTTTT.

The rearrangement uses TRBV18 and TRBJ2-1; 9 bases agree with TRBD2. CDR1 KGHSH and CDR2 LQKENI come from the germline V gene. With 3 bases clipped from V and 0 bases from J, the junction kept 15 bases outside the gene matches. CDR3 length: 20 amino acids. The CDR3 loop is CASSPRGPGAGGSSYNEQFF. In nucleotides, the CDR3 is TGTGCCAGCTCACCGCGGGGCCCAGGAGCGGGAGGAAGCTCCTACAATGAGCAGTTCTTC. Full variable domain (outside the CDR3, taken from reference TRBV18 and TRBJ2-1): NAGVMQNPRHLVRRRGQEARLRCSPMKGHSHVYWYRQLPEEGLKFMVYLQKENIIDESGMPKERFSAEFPKEGPSILRIQQVVRGDSAAYFCASSPRGPGAGGSSYNEQFFGPGTRLTVL.

This clonotype has ten or more counts. The chain couples TRBV28 to TRBJ2-4; unclear D gene. The V gene's germline CDR1 is MDHEN and CDR2 SYDVKM. This CDR3 is 14 amino acids long. The ends were cut back, 6 bases at V and 9 bases at J, with 18 bases in the middle. CDR3 protein: CASSSRASGGIQYF. CDR3 coding DNA: TGTGCCAGCAGCTCCCGTGCGTCCGGCGGCATTCAGTACTTC.

In its sample, this clonotype was seen many times. The V call is TRBV11-2, the J call TRBJ2-7; TRBD1 is a possible D gene (6 bases). CDR1 and CDR2 (germline): SGHAT, FQNNGV. The CDR3 extends over 16 amino acids. V was pared by 2 bases and J by 6 bases, with 20 bases between. The CDR3 loop is CASSLPELGGIREQYF. CDR3 coding DNA: TGTGCCAGCAGCTTACCAGAATTAGGGGGTATACGCGAGCAGTACTTC. The entire variable domain, with the rest obtained from reference TRBV11-2 and TRBJ2-7, is as follows: EAGVAQSPRYKIIEKRQSVAFWCNPISGHATLYWYQQILGQGPKLLIQFQNNGVVDDSQLPKDRFSAERLKGVDSTLKIQPAKLEDSAVYLCASSLPELGGIREQYFGPGTRLTVT.

The chain uses TRBV12-3 or TRBV12-4 and TRBJ2-4; D gene uncertain. This CDR3 contains 21 residues. V was shortened by 1 base and J by 0 bases, with 25 bases between the two germline ends. For the CDR3, the DNA is TGTGCCAGCAGTTTAGATTCTAGTGGGCTAGTCGGGTCCCTAGCCAAAAACATTCAGTACTTC. Protein product: CASSLDSSGLVGSLAKNIQYF.